This T cell receptor (beta chain) originates from a study of blood T cell repertoires in COVID-19 (dated by TCRdb to about 2020). Some background on the complete study: Samples from collaborators originated in the United States, Italy and Spain and spanned both the acute and convalescent phases of COVID-19. Where available, HLA class I and class II types were obtained from metadata supplied by the sample provider rather than from assay-based typing. A freely available public database, intended as a resource for researchers studying the immune response to SARS-CoV-2, is where the repertoires were released. Nearly every sample came with metadata listing a de-identified subject ID, COVID-19 status, age in years and sex. Samples came from the ongoing ImmuneRACE study (first 160 participants) plus 1,254 subjects from 6 global collaborators. The material from the prospective study consisted of cDNA or gDNA derived from T cells, B-cell-depleted T cells, or PBMCs. The dataset comprised deeply sampled blood TCRbeta repertoires from subjects exposed to, actively infected with, or recovered from COVID-19.

The germline V and J ends show losses of 2 bases and 0 bases respectively, and no gene match explains 9 bases of the junction. CDR1 and CDR2 (SEHNR, FQNEAQ) derive from the germline V gene (reference sequence). Spanning cysteine to phenylalanine, the CDR3 consists of 19 amino acids. Here the CDR3 DNA is all that survives: 57 bases in frame from base 1. TCRbeta CDR3 regions were amplified from genomic DNA using the immunoSEQ Assay, a bias-controlled multiplex PCR. As for how the authors treated the data: Nucleated cell counts per sample were estimated from amplification of reference gene primers within the assay. To quantify the absolute abundance of each unique TCRbeta CDR3 rearrangement, sequence reads were collapsed and filtered. For each sample, productive Simpson clonality was calculated by taking the square root of Simpson's diversity index across productive rearrangements. TCRdb stores this immuneACCESS table with in-frame sequences only. Part of the clones is absent; in the studies checked, under half of the shortfall reflects unresolved V genes, and no reason is known for the rest. V and J calls and clone size are given by that table; D and trimming were obtained from the DNA. The sample contains under 300,000 clones, approximately 91% of them found a single time. The ten largest clonotypes hold about 2.3% of the sample.

Participants in the prospective study were aged roughly 18 to 90 years, lived in 20 to 30 United States geographic areas, and enrolled through a virtual design. In the prospective study, cohorts were assigned on the basis of participant-reported clinical history obtained from a screening survey and a study questionnaire. Mobile phlebotomists in the prospective study collected whole blood, serum and a nasopharyngeal or oropharyngeal swab from every participant. Participants in the prospective study had the option to provide additional blood draws and questionnaires over a roughly 2-month period. Blood samples from the prospective study were shipped frozen or at room temperature prior to DNA extraction. To note about this clone: Its antigen remains unidentified. No qualities accompany the bases; no much larger clone lies one base away.

Points the paper makes about the study in general: Clinical and demographic metadata were provided uncurated, with the amount varying by source and participant.

Here the chain combines TRBV7-9 and TRBJ1-4; 10 central bases correspond to TRBD1. The receptor was isolated from a woman in her 40s with acute COVID-19. The sample taken for sequencing was PBMCs or T cells enriched from blood (not recorded which). The CDR3 protein is CASSLTGQGLGATNEKLFF. The nucleotide sequence is given as TGTGCCAGCAGCTTAACGGGACAGGGGTTGGGGGCAACTAATGAAAAACTGTTTTTT.